One sample yielded the 23 T cell receptor beta chains listed below, sequenced in a study of blood T cell repertoires in COVID-19. Sequenced by immunoSEQ multiplex PCR; TCRdb stores in-frame clones only, minus some. The data contain around 250,000 clones, about 82% of them singletons. Sequencing input: PBMCs or T cells enriched from blood (not recorded which). These receptor sequences come from a woman between 50 and 59 years old with acute COVID-19.

The rearrangement links TRBV5-1 to TRBJ1-4, with D possibly TRBD1 on 6 matching bases. Trimming took off 0 bases at V and 6 bases at J, with 15 bases between the two ends. This CDR3 is 16 amino acids long. From germline, CDR1 is SGHRS and CDR2 YFSETQ. The CDR3 here is CASSLVAGAGDEKLFF. The CDR3 DNA sequence: TGCGCCAGCAGCTTGGTAGCAGGGGCAGGCGATGAAAAACTGTTTTTT.

The chain recombines TRBV28 with TRBJ1-2; D is unresolved. The germline V and J ends were trimmed by 6 bases and 4 bases, with 9 bases remaining between them. Germline V lookup: CDR1 MDHEN, CDR2 SYDVKM. CDR3 size: 12 residues. The CDR3 DNA follows: TGTGCCAGCAGGTCCGCAGGCTATGGCTACACCTTC. Amino acids: CASRSAGYGYTF.

The rearrangement uses TRBV6-5 and TRBJ2-7; 10 bases agree with TRBD1. Germline CDR1 is MNHEY and CDR2 is SVGAGI. After removal of 6 bases from V and 5 bases from J, the junction contained 7 bases not matched to a gene. CDR3 size: 14 residues. The CDR3 reads CASRLGQGGNEQYF. The CDR3 DNA sequence: TGTGCCAGCAGGCTCGGACAGGGGGGTAACGAGCAGTACTTC.

In this sample, this clone turned up once. The chain joins TRBV29-1 to TRBJ1-2, with D hard to call. The CDR3 has 10 residues. Germline V gene lookup returns CDR1 SQVTM and CDR2 ANQGSEA. The V end was cut by 3 bases, the J end by 5 bases, with 4 bases between. CDR3 residues: CSVDPYGYTF. CDR3 DNA sequence: TGCAGCGTTGACCCTTATGGCTACACCTTC.

The rearrangement uses TRBV2 and TRBJ2-2; D not resolved. Germline CDR1 SNHLY, CDR2 FYNNEI. The CDR3 is 14 residues long. Trimming took 7 bases from V and 1 from J, leaving 10 bases between them. The CDR3 DNA reads TGTGCCAGCAAAGCTATCCAGAACACCGGGGAGCTGTTTTTT. This codes for CASKAIQNTGELFF.

The chain uses TRBV19 and TRBJ2-5, with a weak D call TRBD1 (6 bases). The CDR3 is made up of 13 amino acids. The germline V and J ends were trimmed by 5 bases and 5 bases, with 12 bases remaining between them. Per germline, CDR1 LNHDA and CDR2 SQIVND (reference sequence). CDR3 in amino acids: CASSSGHLETQYF. For the CDR3, the DNA is TGTGCCAGTAGTTCGGGACATTTGGAGACCCAGTACTTC.

The chain couples TRBV27 to TRBJ2-3; no definite D call. CDR1 and CDR2 (germline): MNHEY, SMNVEV (reference sequence). CDR3 length: 14 residues. Trimming left V 7 bases short and J 0 bases short, with 11 bases between. Here the CDR3 reads CASKAHRSTDTQYF. The CDR3 DNA reads as TGTGCCAGCAAAGCGCATCGGAGCACAGATACGCAGTATTTT.

The rearrangement joins TRBV5-1 to TRBJ1-1; D is possibly TRBD1 (5 bases). V was cut by 0 bases and J by 4 bases, with 13 bases left in between. Germline CDR1 reads SGHRS; CDR2 reads YFSETQ. The CDR3 has 15 amino acids. CDR3 residues: CASSLAAAGVTEAFF. CDR3 bases: TGCGCCAGCAGCTTGGCGGCGGCGGGGGTCACTGAAGCTTTCTTT.

This sequence joins TRBV10-1 and TRBJ2-1; D is perhaps TRBD1 (5 bases). Germline V gene lookup returns CDR1 WNHNN and CDR2 SYGVQD (reference sequence). V lost 3 bases to trimming and J lost 7 bases, with 10 bases between them. The CDR3 has 13 amino acids. The CDR3 DNA follows: TGCGCCAGCAGTGAAGGGGTAAGGAATGAGCAGTTCTTC. Translating gives CASSEGVRNEQFF.

This chain links TRBV18 with TRBJ1-4; D is possibly TRBD1 (5 bases). This CDR3 contains 14 residues. V gave up 2 bases and J gave up 8 bases, with 12 bases separating them. The germline gives CDR1 KGHSH, CDR2 LQKENI. The CDR3 here is CASSPSDQGEKLFF. CDR3 nucleotides: TGTGCCAGCTCACCATCGGACCAGGGAGAAAAACTGTTTTTT.

This clone was counted between two and nine times. This chain links TRBV7-9 with TRBJ1-2, with D possibly being TRBD1 (6 bases). Germline V gives CDR1 SEHNR, CDR2 FQNEAQ (reference sequence). The CDR3 runs 18 residues. Trimming removed 5 bases from V and 2 bases from J, with 24 bases in between. The DNA of the CDR3 is TGTGCCAGCAGCGATACAGGGCCCGCCTTCTATTCGAACTATGGCTACACCTTC. This sequence encodes CASSDTGPAFYSNYGYTF.

The chain recombines TRBV11-3 with TRBJ2-1; 12 bases fit TRBD2. The V gene's germline CDR1 is SGHNT and CDR2 YENEEA. V lost 1 base to trimming and J lost 0 bases; unmatched junction nucleotides: 10. The CDR3 contains 20 residues. In DNA, the CDR3 is TGTGCCAGCAGCTTAGGGGCTAGCGGGGGGGAATTGAGCTCCTACAATGAGCAGTTCTTC. Protein: CASSLGASGGELSSYNEQFF.

This clone was recorded once. The gene calls are TRBV6-5 and TRBJ1-1; D perhaps matches TRBD1 (6 bases). The CDR3 has 14 residues. Deletions cut 5 bases from V and 0 bases from J, with 10 bases between. The germline V gene has CDR1 MNHEY and CDR2 SVGAGI. CDR3 nucleotides: TGTGCCAGCAGTCTCACAGGGATGAACACTGAAGCTTTCTTT. It is translated as CASSLTGMNTEAFF.

The genes are TRBV20-1 and TRBJ2-3; the D gene is possibly TRBD1 (5 bases). Germline V CDR1 and CDR2: DFQATT, SNEGSKA (reference sequence). With 5 bases removed from V and 2 bases from J, the gap between germline ends came to 5 bases. The CDR3 spans 11 residues. The CDR3 DNA follows: TGCAGTGCTGGGGCCACAGATACGCAGTATTTT. It is translated as CSAGATDTQYF.

V is TRBV6-5 and J is TRBJ1-1; D is uncertain. The CDR3 is 13 residues long. Germline CDR1 is MNHEY and CDR2 is SVGAGI. Between the trimmed V and J ends, which lost 8 bases and 4 bases, there was a span of 14 bases. The CDR3 sequence: CASWNAGGTEAFF. CDR3 coding DNA: TGTGCCAGCTGGAATGCGGGAGGCACTGAAGCTTTCTTT.

Regarding this clone: The same CDR3 is also encoded by other DNA sequences in this sample. This rearrangement joins TRBV5-1 to TRBJ1-4; TRBD1 matches at 10 bases. J lost 0 bases, V lost 4 bases, and 3 bases had no gene match. The CDR3 covers 16 residues. Germline V CDR1 and CDR2: SGHRS, YFSETQ. The CDR3 loop reads CASSPGQGATNEKLFF. CDR3 coding DNA: TGCGCCAGCAGCCCCGGACAGGGGGCAACTAATGAAAAACTGTTTTTT.

The chain uses TRBV5-1 and TRBJ2-3; TRBD1 agrees at 7 bases. The CDR3 runs 15 residues. Germline CDR1 is SGHRS and CDR2 is YFSETQ. J was trimmed by 1 base and V by 0 bases; bases with no gene match: 2. CDR3 amino acids: CASSLAGTGTDTQYF. CDR3 bases: TGCGCCAGCAGCTTGGCCGGGACAGGCACAGATACGCAGTATTTT.

This chain connects TRBV4-3 to TRBJ1-1; D unclear. CDR1 and CDR2 from the germline V gene are LGHNA and YSLEER. This CDR3 is built from 14 residues. V lost 0 bases and J lost 5, with 10 bases in between. The CDR3 reads CASSQEVAGTEAFF. CDR3 DNA: TGCGCCAGCAGCCAAGAGGTGGCAGGAACTGAAGCTTTCTTT.

This clone turned up a few times. The V and J genes are TRBV6-5 and TRBJ1-5, with D possibly being TRBD1 (5 bases). Germline V CDR1 and CDR2: MNHEY, SVGAGI. The CDR3 length is 15 residues. The germline V and J ends were trimmed by 2 bases and 4 bases, with 12 bases remaining between them. This CDR3 is CASSYSRVQNQPQHF. Here the CDR3 DNA reads TGTGCCAGCAGTTACAGCAGGGTCCAAAATCAGCCCCAGCATTTT.

The chain employs TRBV13 and TRBJ1-2, with TRBD1 matching over 7 bases. CDR1 and CDR2 (germline): PRHDT, FYEKMQ (reference sequence). J gave up 5 bases and V 1 base, and 7 bases lay outside the gene matches. The CDR3 runs to 15 residues. CDR3 residues: CASSLDRGQTYGYTF. CDR3 nucleotides: TGTGCCAGCAGCTTAGATAGGGGACAGACGTATGGCTACACCTTC.

This clone has more than one count but fewer than ten. The chain has TRBV18 and TRBJ2-3; the D gene is possibly TRBD1 (6 bases). The CDR3 has 15 residues. Trimming removed 3 bases at V and 13 bases at J, with 23 bases between. Germline V gene data show CDR1 as KGHSH and CDR2 as LQKENI. The CDR3 coding sequence is TGTGCCAGCTCACCGGGACAAGGCCAGATCCCCAAGGAGTATTTT. As protein: CASSPGQGQIPKEYF.

The J gene is TRBJ2-3, the V gene TRBV14; TRBD1 matches at 9 bases. Germline CDR1 is SGHDN and CDR2 is FVKESK. This CDR3 has 14 residues. Unmatched junction bases numbered 7, after V lost 2 bases and J lost 10 bases. CDR3 in DNA: TGTGCCAGCAGCCAAACAGGGGGCGTTTCTCCGCAGTATTTT. Amino acids: CASSQTGGVSPQYF. Together with reference TRBV14 and TRBJ2-3, the CDR3 gives the full variable domain: EAGVTQFPSHSVIEKGQTVTLRCDPISGHDNLYWYRRVMGKEIKFLLHFVKESKQDESGMPNNRFLAERTGGTYSTLKVQPAELEDSGVYFCASSQTGGVSPQYFGPGTRLTVL.

V is TRBV7-7 and J is TRBJ2-3; possibly TRBD1 for D (6 bases). The CDR3 has 16 residues. Germline CDR1 and CDR2: SSHAT and FNYEAQ (reference sequence). V was pared by 5 bases and J by 3 bases, with 18 bases between. CDR3 sequence: CASSPGHRGSTDTQYF. CDR3 sequence (DNA): TGTGCCAGCAGCCCGGGACATCGGGGATCTACAGATACGCAGTATTTT.